The 19 T cell receptor beta chains below were found in one sample sequenced in a study of blood T cells in healthy people across ages (dated by TCRdb to between 2015 and 2016). Library preparation was by 5' RACE. Sequencing relied on an Illumina HiSeq 2500. A second roughly 6 to 11 cycle PCR used a sample-barcoded 5' primer and a J-beta primer mix. The public reads were reanalyzed by TCRdb: fastp trimming at Q25, MiXCR alignment, in-frame beta chains only. Records with the same CDR3 protein are collapsed into one entry carrying the most frequent genes and DNA. The sample table lists just under 900,000 distinct CDR3 sequences, about 28% of them with a count of one. The top ten hold approximately 15% of the sample. What was sequenced was blood. The receptors were gathered from an elderly woman in good health.

The chain is built from TRBV2 and TRBJ1-2; D gene ambiguous. The length of the CDR3 is 10 residues. The germline V gene has CDR1 SNHLY and CDR2 FYNNEI. Deletions cut 2 bases from V and 9 bases from J, with 4 bases between. This CDR3 is CASSEYRYTF. The CDR3 DNA is TGTGCCAGCAGTGAATACCGCTACACCTTC.

The CDR3, as DNA: TGTGCCAGCAGCCAAGTACACTGGGGTGAGCAGTTCTTC. Its protein is CASSQVHWGEQFF. V gene TRBV3-1 combines with J gene TRBJ2-1; D is ambiguous. The germline gives CDR1 LGHDT, CDR2 YNNKEL (reference sequence). This CDR3 region has 13 residues. The V gene lost 1 base and the J gene lost 9 bases, with 10 bases spanning the gap.

This chain links TRBV19 with TRBJ2-3; D is possibly TRBD1 (7 bases). The CDR3 length is 13 residues. With 6 bases removed from V and 6 bases from J, the gap between germline ends came to 13 bases. Germline V gene sequence: CDR1 LNHDA, CDR2 SQIVND (reference sequence). The CDR3 loop is CASREGARDTQYF. The CDR3 DNA reads as TGTGCCAGTAGGGAGGGGGCGAGGGATACGCAGTATTTT.

This chain uses TRBV7-9 with TRBJ2-5; D ambiguous. The ends were cut back, 3 bases at V and 3 bases at J, with 8 bases in the middle. The CDR3 contains 13 residues. Germline V CDR1 and CDR2: SEHNR, FQNEAQ (reference sequence). The CDR3 DNA sequence: TGTGCCAGCAGCTTCCCCCACGAAGAGACCCAGTACTTC. Protein sequence: CASSFPHEETQYF. The whole variable domain, remainder taken from reference TRBV7-9 and TRBJ2-5, is DTGVSQNPRHKITKRGQNVTFRCDPISEHNRLYWYRQTLGQGPEFLTYFQNEAQLEKSRLLSDRFSAERPKGSFSTLEIQRTEQGDSAMYLCASSFPHEETQYFGPGTRLLVL.

This clonotype was detected ten times or more. The rearrangement links TRBV18 to TRBJ1-2; tentative D call: TRBD1 (6 bases). The V end lost 4 bases, the J end lost 3 bases, and 12 bases lay between the germline ends. The CDR3 spans 14 residues. Germline loops: CDR1 KGHSH, CDR2 LQKENI. The CDR3 DNA reads as TGTGCCAGCTCACTCCGGACAGATTACTATGGCTACACCTTC. Its protein product is CASSLRTDYYGYTF.

In this sample, this clonotype turned up a few times. This chain connects TRBV7-6 to TRBJ1-6; D is ambiguous. This CDR3 has 15 residues. The V and J ends lost 2 bases and 6 bases respectively, with 11 bases between them. Looked up from germline, CDR1 is SGHVS and CDR2 is FNYEAQ. CDR3 sequence reads: CASSLNQRRNSPLHF. The CDR3 nucleotides read TGTGCCAGCAGCTTAAATCAGCGGCGTAATTCACCCCTCCACTTT. The whole variable domain, filled in from reference TRBV7-6 and TRBJ1-6, reads GAGVSQSPRYKVTKRGQDVALRCDPISGHVSLYWYRQALGQGPEFLTYFNYEAQQDKSGLPNDRFSAERPEGSISTLTIQRTEQRDSAMYRCASSLNQRRNSPLHFGNGTRLTVT.

The table lists this clonotype with many counts. V is TRBV6-2 or TRBV6-3 and J is TRBJ1-5, with D unresolved. Trimming took 5 bases from V and 0 from J, leaving 11 bases between them. Germline V gene data show CDR1 as MNHEY and CDR2 as SVGEGT. The CDR3 spans 15 residues. As DNA, the CDR3 is TGTGCCAGCAGTCCAACCGGGGTTAGCAATCAGCCCCAGCATTTT. It yields the protein CASSPTGVSNQPQHF.

Remarks on this clonotype: This may be a read error, as it is one base from a much larger clone. The genes are TRBV6-5 and TRBJ2-7, with 7 bases matching TRBD1. Trimming at V came to 10 bases and at J to 2 bases, leaving 8 bases not matched to a gene. Germline V gene lookup returns CDR1 MNHEY and CDR2 SVGAGI. The CDR3 extends over 13 amino acids. As DNA, the CDR3 is TGTGCCACTGTAGGACAGGCCACCTACGAGCAGTACTTC. It is translated as CATVGQATYEQYF.

This clonotype was seen ten or more times. The chain links TRBV11-2 to TRBJ2-5; D may be TRBD2 (6 bases). The length of the CDR3 is 15 residues. V lost 1 base and J lost 5, with 14 bases in between. Germline lookup yields CDR1 SGHAT and CDR2 FQNNGV. CDR3 in DNA: TGTGCCAGCAGCTTAGTCCGGGTCAGCGGGGAGACCCAGTACTTC. This codes for CASSLVRVSGETQYF.

With respect to this clonotype: A much larger clonotype is one base distant, so this may be a read error. The J gene is TRBJ2-3, the V gene TRBV6-2 or TRBV6-3; 14 bases map to TRBD2. V lost 8 bases, J lost 5 bases, and 6 bases stayed unmatched. The germline gives CDR1 MNHEY, CDR2 SVGEGT. This CDR3 contains 15 residues. The CDR3 reads CASGRLAGGQDTQYF. In nucleotides, the CDR3 is TGTGCCAGCGGGAGACTAGCGGGGGGGCAAGATACGCAGTATTTT.

For this clonotype: One junction end does not reproduce the germline sequence, and a read error may be involved. The rearrangement uses TRBV9 and TRBJ2-5; D gene unclear. The germline CDR1 and CDR2 sequences are SGDLS and YYNGEE. The CDR3 has 13 residues. The CDR3 DNA follows: TGTGCCAACAGCGTAGGTTCAGAAGAGACCCAGTACTTC. Translation gives CANSVGSEETQYF.

This clonotype was counted at least ten times. The chain uses TRBV2 and TRBJ2-7; D ambiguous. Per the germline V gene, CDR1 is SNHLY and CDR2 is FYNNEI. Between the trimmed V and J ends, which lost 7 bases and 2 bases, there was a span of 6 bases. The CDR3 consists of 11 residues. The CDR3 sequence is CASTATYEQYF. The CDR3 DNA reads as TGTGCCAGCACTGCTACCTACGAGCAGTACTTC.

This clonotype was picked up a small number of times. The J gene is TRBJ1-5, the V gene TRBV5-6; no firm D call. CDR3 length: 14 residues. Trimming pared 2 bases from V and 12 bases from J, leaving 18 bases between. Germline V lookup: CDR1 SGHDT, CDR2 YYEEEE. The CDR3 is CASSFGRGQMGQHF. CDR3 sequence (DNA): TGTGCCAGCAGCTTTGGACGTGGTCAAATGGGCCAGCATTTT.

The chain is built from TRBV6-5 and TRBJ2-1; 7 nucleotides agree with TRBD2. The CDR3 spans 15 residues. The ends lost 11 bases at V and 1 base at J; junction bases unmatched: 11. CDR1 and CDR2 from the germline V gene are MNHEY and SVGAGI. The CDR3, as DNA: TGTGCCGGCACCTCAACTAGCGCGTCCTACAATGAGCAGTTCTTC. The encoded protein is CAGTSTSASYNEQFF.

This clonotype was detected a few times. The chain carries TRBV7-2 and TRBJ2-6, with TRBD1 matching 9 bases. This CDR3 has 17 residues. The V gene's germline CDR1 is SGHTA and CDR2 FQGNSA. Losses at the gene ends were 5 bases for V and 4 bases for J; bases not matched to a gene: 9. Here the CDR3 DNA reads TGTGCCAGCAGCGGAGCCGGGACAGGGTACGGGGCCAACGTCCTGACTTTC. It yields the protein CASSGAGTGYGANVLTF.

CDR3 coding DNA: TGTGCCAGCAGTCAAGGGACCGGGAACGAGCAGTACTTC. Its translation: CASSQGTGNEQYF. This chain uses TRBV28 with TRBJ2-4, with D possibly being TRBD1 or TRBD2 (5 bases each). The better agreement between TRBJ2-7 and the DNA end casts doubt on the J call. From germline, CDR1 is MDHEN and CDR2 SYDVKM. This CDR3 comprises 13 residues.

The chain joins TRBV5-6 to TRBJ1-1, with a possible D match to TRBD1 (6 bases). The CDR3 is made up of 12 amino acids. The V end lost 3 bases, the J end lost 10 bases, and 13 bases lay between the germline ends. Per the germline V gene, CDR1 is SGHDT and CDR2 is YYEEEE. CDR3 amino acids: CASSWRGGSAFF. Here the CDR3 DNA reads TGTGCCAGCAGCTGGAGGGGGGGTTCAGCTTTCTTT.

This clonotype has at least ten counts. The gene calls are TRBV4-3 and TRBJ1-2; TRBD1 matches 9 bases. Germline-derived CDR1 and CDR2 are LGHNA and YSLEER. Trimming cost V 0 bases and J 8 bases; bases outside gene matches: 4. CDR3 size: 14 residues. The CDR3 protein is CASSQDTGGWGYTF. As DNA, the CDR3 is TGCGCCAGCAGCCAAGATACAGGGGGCTGGGGCTACACCTTC.

This clonotype has only a few counts. One base away lies a much larger clone, so this may be a sequencing read error. The rearrangement uses TRBV6-1 and TRBJ2-6, with TRBD1 identical over 10 bases. The germline gives CDR1 MNHNS, CDR2 SASEGT. The CDR3 loop spans 20 amino acids. CDR3 sequence: CASSEFSGQGIFSGANVRTF. The CDR3 DNA is TGTGCCAGCAGTGAATTCTCGGGACAGGGGATATTCTCTGGGGCCAACGTCCGGACTTTC.